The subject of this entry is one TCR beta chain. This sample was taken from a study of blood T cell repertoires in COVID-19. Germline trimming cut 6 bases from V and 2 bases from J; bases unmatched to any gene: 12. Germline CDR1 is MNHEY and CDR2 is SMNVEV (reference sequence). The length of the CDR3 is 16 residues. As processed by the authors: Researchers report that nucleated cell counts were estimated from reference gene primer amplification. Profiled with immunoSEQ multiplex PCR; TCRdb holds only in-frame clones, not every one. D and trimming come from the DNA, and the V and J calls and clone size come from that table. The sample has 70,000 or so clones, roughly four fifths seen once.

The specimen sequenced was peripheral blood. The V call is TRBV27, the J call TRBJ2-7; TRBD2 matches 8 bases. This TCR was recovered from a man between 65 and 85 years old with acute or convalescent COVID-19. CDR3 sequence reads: CASSRQTGGPAYEQYF. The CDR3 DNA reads TGTGCCAGCAGCCGTCAAACGGGAGGGCCGGCCTACGAGCAGTACTTC.